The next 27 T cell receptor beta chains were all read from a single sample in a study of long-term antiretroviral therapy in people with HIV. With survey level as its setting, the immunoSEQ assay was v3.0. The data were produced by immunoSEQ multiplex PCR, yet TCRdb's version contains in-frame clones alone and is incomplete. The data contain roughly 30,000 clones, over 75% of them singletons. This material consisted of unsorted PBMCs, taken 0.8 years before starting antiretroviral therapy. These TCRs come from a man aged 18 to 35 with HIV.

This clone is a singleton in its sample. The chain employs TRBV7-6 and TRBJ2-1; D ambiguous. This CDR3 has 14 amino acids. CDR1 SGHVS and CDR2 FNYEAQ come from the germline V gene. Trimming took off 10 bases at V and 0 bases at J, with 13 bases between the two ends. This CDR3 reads CATRPADSYNEQFF. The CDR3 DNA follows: TGTGCCACCAGACCCGCAGACTCCTACAATGAGCAGTTCTTC.

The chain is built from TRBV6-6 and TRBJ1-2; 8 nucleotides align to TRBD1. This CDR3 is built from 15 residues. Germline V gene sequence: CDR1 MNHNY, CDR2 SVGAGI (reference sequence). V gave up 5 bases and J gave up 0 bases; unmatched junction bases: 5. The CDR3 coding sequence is TGTGCCAGCAGTCGAAACAGGGGGGCTAACTATGGCTACACCTTC. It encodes CASSRNRGANYGYTF.

DNA of the CDR3: TGTGCCAGCAGCTTAATAGGGACATTGAACACTGAAGCTTTCTTT. Translated: CASSLIGTLNTEAFF. The chain joins TRBV7-2 to TRBJ1-1, with a weak D call TRBD1 (6 bases). Between the trimmed V and J ends, which lost 2 bases and 0 bases, there was a span of 10 bases. The CDR3 extends over 15 amino acids. The germline V gene encodes CDR1 SGHTA and CDR2 FQGNSA.

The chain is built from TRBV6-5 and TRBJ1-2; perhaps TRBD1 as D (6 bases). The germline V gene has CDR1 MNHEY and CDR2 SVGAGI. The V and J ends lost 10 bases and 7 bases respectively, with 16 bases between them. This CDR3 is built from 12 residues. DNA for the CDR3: TGTGCCACCGAGGGGGGGGCGGGTGGCTACACCTTC. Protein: CATEGGAGGYTF.

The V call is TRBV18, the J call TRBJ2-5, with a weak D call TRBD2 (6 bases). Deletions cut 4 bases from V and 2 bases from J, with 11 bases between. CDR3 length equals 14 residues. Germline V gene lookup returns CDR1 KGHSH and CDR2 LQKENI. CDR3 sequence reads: CASSRNGLQETQYF. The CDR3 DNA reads TGTGCCAGCTCACGGAATGGACTACAAGAGACCCAGTACTTC.

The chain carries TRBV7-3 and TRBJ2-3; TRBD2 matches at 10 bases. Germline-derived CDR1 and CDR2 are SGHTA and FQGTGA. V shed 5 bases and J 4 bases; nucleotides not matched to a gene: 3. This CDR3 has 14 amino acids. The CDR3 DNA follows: TGTGCCAGCAGCCCGAGCGGGGGGGCAGATACGCAGTATTTT. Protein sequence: CASSPSGGADTQYF.

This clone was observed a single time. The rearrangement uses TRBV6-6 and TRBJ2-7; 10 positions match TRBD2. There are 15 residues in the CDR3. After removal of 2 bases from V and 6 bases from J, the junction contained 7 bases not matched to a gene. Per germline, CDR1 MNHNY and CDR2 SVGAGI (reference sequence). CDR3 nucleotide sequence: TGTGCCAGCAGTTACAGGACTAGCGGAGGGAGCGAGCAGTACTTC. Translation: CASSYRTSGGSEQYF.

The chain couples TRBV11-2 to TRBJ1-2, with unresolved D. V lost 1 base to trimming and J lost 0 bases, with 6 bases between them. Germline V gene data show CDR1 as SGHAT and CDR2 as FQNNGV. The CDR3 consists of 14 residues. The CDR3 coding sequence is TGTGCCAGCAGCTTAGGGGCCGCTAACTATGGCTACACCTTC. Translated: CASSLGAANYGYTF.

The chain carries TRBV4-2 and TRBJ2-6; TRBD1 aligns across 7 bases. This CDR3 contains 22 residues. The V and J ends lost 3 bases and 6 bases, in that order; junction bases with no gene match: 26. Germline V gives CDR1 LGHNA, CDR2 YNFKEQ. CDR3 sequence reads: CASSHQGGGGTDRPWVANVLTF. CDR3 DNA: TGTGCCAGCAGCCATCAGGGTGGGGGTGGGACAGACAGGCCCTGGGTGGCCAACGTCCTGACTTTC.

CDR3 residues: CSDEGNGYGYTF. The CDR3 region has the DNA TGCAGCGACGAAGGAAACGGCTATGGCTACACCTTC. The chain is built from TRBV29-1 and TRBJ1-2; D not resolved. V gave up 7 bases and J gave up 4 bases, with 13 bases separating them. Germline V gives CDR1 SQVTM, CDR2 ANQGSEA. The CDR3 has 12 residues.

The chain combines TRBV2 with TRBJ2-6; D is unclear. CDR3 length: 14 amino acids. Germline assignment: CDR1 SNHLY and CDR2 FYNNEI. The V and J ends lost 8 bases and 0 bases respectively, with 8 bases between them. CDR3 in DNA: TGTGCCAGCTTATCGAGCTCTGGGGCCAACGTCCTGACTTTC. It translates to CASLSSSGANVLTF.

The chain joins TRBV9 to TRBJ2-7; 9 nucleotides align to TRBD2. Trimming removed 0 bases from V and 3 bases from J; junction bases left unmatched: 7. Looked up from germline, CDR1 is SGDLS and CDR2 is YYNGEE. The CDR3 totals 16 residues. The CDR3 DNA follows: TGTGCCAGCAGCGTAGGGGAGACTAGCGGCTTCTACGAGCAGTACTTC. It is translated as CASSVGETSGFYEQYF.

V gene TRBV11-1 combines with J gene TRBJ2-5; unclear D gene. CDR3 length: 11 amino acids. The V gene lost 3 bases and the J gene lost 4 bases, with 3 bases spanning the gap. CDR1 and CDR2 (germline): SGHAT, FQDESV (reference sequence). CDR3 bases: TGTGCCAGCAGCTTTGGAGAGACCCAGTACTTC. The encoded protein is CASSFGETQYF.

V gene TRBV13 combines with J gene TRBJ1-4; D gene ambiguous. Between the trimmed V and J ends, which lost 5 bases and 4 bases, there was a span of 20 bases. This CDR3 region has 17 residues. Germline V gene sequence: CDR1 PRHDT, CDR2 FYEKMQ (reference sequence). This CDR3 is CASSLQTSGDFNEKLFF. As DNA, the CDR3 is TGTGCCAGCAGCCTACAGACCTCAGGAGACTTTAATGAAAAACTGTTTTTT.

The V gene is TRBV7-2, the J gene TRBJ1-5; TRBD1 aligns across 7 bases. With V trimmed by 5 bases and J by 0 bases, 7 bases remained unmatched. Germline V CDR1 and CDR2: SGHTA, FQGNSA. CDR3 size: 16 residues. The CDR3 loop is CASSLQGWGSNQPQHF. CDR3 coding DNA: TGTGCCAGCAGCCTACAGGGGTGGGGTAGCAATCAGCCCCAGCATTTT.

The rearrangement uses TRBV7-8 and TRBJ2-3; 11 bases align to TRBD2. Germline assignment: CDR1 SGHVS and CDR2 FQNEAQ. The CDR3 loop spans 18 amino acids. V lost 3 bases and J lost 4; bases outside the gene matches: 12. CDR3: CASSFNHRLAGQADTQYF. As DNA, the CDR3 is TGTGCCAGCAGCTTTAACCATCGACTAGCGGGACAGGCAGATACGCAGTATTTT.

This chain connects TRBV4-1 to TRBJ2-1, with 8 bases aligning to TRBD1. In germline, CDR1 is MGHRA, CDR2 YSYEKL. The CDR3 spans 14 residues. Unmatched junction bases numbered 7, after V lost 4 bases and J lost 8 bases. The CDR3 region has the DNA TGCGCCAGCAGCCTTGACAGGGGTGGCGATGAGCAGTTCTTC. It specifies CASSLDRGGDEQFF.

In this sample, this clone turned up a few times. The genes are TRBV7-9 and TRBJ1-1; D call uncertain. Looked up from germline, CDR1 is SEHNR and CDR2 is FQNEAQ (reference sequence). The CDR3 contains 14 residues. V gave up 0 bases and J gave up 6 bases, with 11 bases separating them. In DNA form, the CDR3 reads TGTGCCAGCAGCTTAGCCACACGGAGGGCTGAAGCTTTCTTT. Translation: CASSLATRRAEAFF.

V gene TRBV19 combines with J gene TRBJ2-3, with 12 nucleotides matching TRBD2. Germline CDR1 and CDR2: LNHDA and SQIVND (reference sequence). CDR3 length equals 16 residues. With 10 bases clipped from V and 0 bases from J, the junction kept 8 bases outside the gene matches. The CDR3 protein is CATSSGGGTSTDTQYF. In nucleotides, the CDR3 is TGTGCCACATCTAGCGGGGGGGGCACTAGCACAGATACGCAGTATTTT. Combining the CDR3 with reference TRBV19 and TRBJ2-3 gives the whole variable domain DGGITQSPKYLFRKEGQNVTLSCEQNLNHDAMYWYRQDPGQGLRLIYYSQIVNDFQKGDIAEGYSVSREKKESFPLTVTSAQKNPTAFYLCATSSGGGTSTDTQYFGPGTRLTVL.

The CDR3 DNA follows: TGTGCCAGCTCACCCCAGGCACAATCAGCTTTCTTT. As protein: CASSPQAQSAFF. The V and J genes are TRBV18 and TRBJ1-1; D gene unclear. V was cut by 3 bases and J by 10 bases, with 12 bases left in between. The germline V gene has CDR1 KGHSH and CDR2 LQKENI. The CDR3 sequence is 12 residues long.

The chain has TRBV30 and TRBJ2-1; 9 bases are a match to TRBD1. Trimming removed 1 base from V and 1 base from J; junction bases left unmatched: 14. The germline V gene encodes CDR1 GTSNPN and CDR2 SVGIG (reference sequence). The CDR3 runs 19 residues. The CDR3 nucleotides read TGTGCCTGGAGTGCGGGACAGGGAACGTTTAGCCAATCCTACAATGAGCAGTTCTTC. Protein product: CAWSAGQGTFSQSYNEQFF.

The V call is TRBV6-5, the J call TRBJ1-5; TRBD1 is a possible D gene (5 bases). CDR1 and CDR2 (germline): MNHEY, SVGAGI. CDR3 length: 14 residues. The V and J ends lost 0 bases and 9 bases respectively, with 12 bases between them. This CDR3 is CASSYSAGSRPQHF. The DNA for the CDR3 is TGTGCCAGCAGTTACTCGGCAGGGAGTCGGCCCCAGCATTTT.

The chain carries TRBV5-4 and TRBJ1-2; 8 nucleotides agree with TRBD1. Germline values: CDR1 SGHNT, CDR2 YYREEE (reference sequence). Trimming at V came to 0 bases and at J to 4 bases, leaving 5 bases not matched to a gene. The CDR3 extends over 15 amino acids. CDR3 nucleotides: TGTGCCAGCAGCTTGGGGTCAGGGGGCTTCTATGGCTACACCTTC. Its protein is CASSLGSGGFYGYTF.

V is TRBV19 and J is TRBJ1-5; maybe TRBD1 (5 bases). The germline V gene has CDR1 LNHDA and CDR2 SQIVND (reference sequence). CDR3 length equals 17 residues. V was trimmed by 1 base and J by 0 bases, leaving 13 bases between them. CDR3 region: CASSIGTGRSSNQPQHF. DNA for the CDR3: TGTGCCAGTAGTATAGGAACGGGACGGAGTAGCAATCAGCCCCAGCATTTT. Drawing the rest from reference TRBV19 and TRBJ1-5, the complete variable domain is DGGITQSPKYLFRKEGQNVTLSCEQNLNHDAMYWYRQDPGQGLRLIYYSQIVNDFQKGDIAEGYSVSREKKESFPLTVTSAQKNPTAFYLCASSIGTGRSSNQPQHFGDGTRLSIL.

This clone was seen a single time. CDR3 residues: CASSPGENTEAFF. CDR3 coding DNA: TGTGCCAGCTCACCTGGGGAGAACACTGAAGCTTTCTTT. V and J are TRBV18 and TRBJ1-1; D is unresolved. Germline CDR1 KGHSH, CDR2 LQKENI. Trimming removed 3 bases from V and 1 base from J, with 6 bases in between. This CDR3 spans 13 amino acids.

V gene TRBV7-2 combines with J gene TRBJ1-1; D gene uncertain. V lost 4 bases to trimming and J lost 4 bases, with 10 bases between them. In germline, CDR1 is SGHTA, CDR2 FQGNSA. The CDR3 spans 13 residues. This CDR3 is CASSSGSFTEAFF. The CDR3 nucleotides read TGTGCCAGCAGCTCCGGGTCCTTCACTGAAGCTTTCTTT.

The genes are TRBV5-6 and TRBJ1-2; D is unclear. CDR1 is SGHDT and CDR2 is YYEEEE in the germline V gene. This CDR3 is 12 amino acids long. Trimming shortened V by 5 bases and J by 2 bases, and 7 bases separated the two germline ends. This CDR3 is CASSGLNYGYTF. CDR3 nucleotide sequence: TGTGCCAGCAGTGGACTCAACTATGGCTACACCTTC.